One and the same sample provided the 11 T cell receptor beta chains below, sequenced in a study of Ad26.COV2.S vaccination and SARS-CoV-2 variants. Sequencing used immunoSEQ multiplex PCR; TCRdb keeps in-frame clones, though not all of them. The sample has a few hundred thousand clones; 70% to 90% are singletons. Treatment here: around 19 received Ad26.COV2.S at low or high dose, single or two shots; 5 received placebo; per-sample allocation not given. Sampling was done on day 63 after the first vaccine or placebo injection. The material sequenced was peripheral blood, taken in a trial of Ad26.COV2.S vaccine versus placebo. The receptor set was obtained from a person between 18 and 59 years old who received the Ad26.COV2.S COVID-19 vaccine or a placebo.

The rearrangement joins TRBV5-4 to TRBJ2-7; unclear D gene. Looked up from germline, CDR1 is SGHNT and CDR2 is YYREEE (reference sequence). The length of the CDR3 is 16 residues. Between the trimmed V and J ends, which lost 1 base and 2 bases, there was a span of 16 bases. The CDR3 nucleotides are TGTGCCAGCAGCTTGTACAGATCAGTGGAAACCTACGAGCAGTACTTC. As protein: CASSLYRSVETYEQYF. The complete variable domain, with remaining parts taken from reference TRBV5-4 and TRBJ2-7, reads ETGVTQSPTHLIKTRGQQVTLRCSSQSGHNTVSWYQQALGQGPQFIFQYYREEENGRGNFPPRFSGLQFPNYSSELNVNALELDDSALYLCASSLYRSVETYEQYFGPGTRLTVT.

The CDR3 DNA reads TGCGCCAGCAGCTTGGCCGGACTAGCGGGAGGCACAGATACGCAGTATTTT. Amino acids: CASSLAGLAGGTDTQYF. The chain is built from TRBV5-1 and TRBJ2-3; 13 bases are shared with TRBD2. The CDR3 is 17 residues long. V lost 0 bases to trimming and J lost 1 base; unmatched junction nucleotides: 2. In germline, CDR1 is SGHRS, CDR2 YFSETQ.

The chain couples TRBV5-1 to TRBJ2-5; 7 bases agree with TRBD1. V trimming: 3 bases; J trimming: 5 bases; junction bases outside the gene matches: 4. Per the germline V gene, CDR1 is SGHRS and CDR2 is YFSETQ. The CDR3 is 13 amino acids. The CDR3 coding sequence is TGCGCCAGCAGCTCCAGGGGGACGGAGACCCAGTACTTC. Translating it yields CASSSRGTETQYF.

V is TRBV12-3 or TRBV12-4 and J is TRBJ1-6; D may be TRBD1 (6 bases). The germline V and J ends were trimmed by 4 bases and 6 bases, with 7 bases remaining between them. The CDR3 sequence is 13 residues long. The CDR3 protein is CASSSGVNSPLHF. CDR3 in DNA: TGTGCCAGCAGTTCAGGGGTTAATTCACCCCTCCACTTT.

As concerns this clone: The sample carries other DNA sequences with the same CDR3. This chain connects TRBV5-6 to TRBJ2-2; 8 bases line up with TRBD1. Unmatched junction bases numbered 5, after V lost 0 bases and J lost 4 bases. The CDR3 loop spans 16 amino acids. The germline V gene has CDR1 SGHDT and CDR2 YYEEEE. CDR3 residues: CASSLEGRGPTGELFF. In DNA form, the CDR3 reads TGTGCCAGCAGCTTGGAGGGCAGGGGGCCCACCGGGGAGCTGTTTTTT.

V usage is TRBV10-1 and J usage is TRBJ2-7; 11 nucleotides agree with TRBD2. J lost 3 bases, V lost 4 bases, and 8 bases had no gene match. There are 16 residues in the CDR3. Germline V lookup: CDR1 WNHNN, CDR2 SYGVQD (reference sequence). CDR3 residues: CASSVSELAGDYEQYF. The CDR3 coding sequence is TGCGCCAGCAGTGTATCCGAACTAGCGGGGGACTACGAGCAGTACTTC.

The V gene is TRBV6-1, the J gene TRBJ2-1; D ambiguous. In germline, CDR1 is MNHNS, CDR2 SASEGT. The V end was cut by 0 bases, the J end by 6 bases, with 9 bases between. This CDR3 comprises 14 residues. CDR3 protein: CASSEARPPNEQFF. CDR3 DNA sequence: TGTGCCAGCAGTGAAGCGCGGCCTCCCAATGAGCAGTTCTTC.

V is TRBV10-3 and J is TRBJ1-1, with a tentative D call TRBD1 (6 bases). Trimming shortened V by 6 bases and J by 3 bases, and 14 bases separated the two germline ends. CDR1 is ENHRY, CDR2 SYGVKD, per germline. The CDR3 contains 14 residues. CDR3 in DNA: TGTGCCATCAGGTACAGGGTACCGGACACTGAAGCTTTCTTT. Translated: CAIRYRVPDTEAFF.

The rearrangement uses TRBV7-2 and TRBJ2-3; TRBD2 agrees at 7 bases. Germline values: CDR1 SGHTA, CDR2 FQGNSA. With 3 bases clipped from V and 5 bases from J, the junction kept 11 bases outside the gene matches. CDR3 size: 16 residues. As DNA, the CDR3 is TGTGCCAGCAGCTTGAATGGTCGGCGGGAGATAGATACGCAGTATTTT. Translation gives CASSLNGRREIDTQYF. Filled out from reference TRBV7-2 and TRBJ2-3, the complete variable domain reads GAGVSQSPSNKVTEKGKDVELRCDPISGHTALYWYRQSLGQGLEFLIYFQGNSAPDKSGLPSDRFSAERTGGSVSTLTIQRTQQEDSAVYLCASSLNGRREIDTQYFGPGTRLTVL.

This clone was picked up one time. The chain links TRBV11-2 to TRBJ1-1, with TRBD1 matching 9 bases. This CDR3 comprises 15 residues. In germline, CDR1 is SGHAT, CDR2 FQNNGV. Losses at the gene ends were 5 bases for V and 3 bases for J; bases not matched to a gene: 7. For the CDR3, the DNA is TGTGCCAGCAGCCCAAGGGACAGGGCATACACTGAAGCTTTCTTT. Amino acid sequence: CASSPRDRAYTEAFF.

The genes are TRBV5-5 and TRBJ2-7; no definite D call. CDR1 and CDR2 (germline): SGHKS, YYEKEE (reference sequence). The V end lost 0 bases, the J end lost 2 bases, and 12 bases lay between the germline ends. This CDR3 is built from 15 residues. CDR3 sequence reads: CASSLVPQITYEQYF. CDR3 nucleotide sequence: TGTGCCAGCAGCTTGGTACCACAGATTACCTACGAGCAGTACTTC. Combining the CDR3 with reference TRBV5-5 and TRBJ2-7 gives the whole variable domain DAGVTQSPTHLIKTRGQQVTLRCSPISGHKSVSWYQQVLGQGPQFIFQYYEKEERGRGNFPDRFSARQFPNYSSELNVNALLLGDSALYLCASSLVPQITYEQYFGPGTRLTVT.